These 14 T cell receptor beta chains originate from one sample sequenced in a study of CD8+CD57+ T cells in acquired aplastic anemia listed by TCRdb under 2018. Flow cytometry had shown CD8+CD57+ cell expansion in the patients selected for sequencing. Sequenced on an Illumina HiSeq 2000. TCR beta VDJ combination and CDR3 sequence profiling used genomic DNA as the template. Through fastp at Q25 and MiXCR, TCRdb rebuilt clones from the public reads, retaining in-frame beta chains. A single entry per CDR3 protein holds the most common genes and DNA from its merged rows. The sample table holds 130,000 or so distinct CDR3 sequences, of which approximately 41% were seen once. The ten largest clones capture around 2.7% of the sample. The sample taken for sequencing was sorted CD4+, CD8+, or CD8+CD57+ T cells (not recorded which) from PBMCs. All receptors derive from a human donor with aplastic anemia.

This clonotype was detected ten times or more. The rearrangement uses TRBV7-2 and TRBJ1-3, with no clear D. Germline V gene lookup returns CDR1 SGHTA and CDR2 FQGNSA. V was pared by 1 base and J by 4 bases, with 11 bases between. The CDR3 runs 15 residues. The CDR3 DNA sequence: TGTGCCAGCAGCTTAGGGCTTCCCGGGGGAAACACCATATATTTT. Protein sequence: CASSLGLPGGNTIYF.

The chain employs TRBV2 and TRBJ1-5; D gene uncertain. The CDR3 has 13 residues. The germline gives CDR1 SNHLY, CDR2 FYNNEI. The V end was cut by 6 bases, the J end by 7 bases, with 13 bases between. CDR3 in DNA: TGTGCCAGCAGGCCCCCGATTAGGCAGCCCCAGCATTTT. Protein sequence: CASRPPIRQPQHF.

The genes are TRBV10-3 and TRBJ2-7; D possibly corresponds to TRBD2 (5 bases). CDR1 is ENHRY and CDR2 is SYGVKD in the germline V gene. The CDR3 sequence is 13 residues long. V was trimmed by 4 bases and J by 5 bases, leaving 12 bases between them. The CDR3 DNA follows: TGTGCCATCAGTGGAACTAGGGAAGACGAGCAGTACTTC. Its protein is CAISGTREDEQYF.

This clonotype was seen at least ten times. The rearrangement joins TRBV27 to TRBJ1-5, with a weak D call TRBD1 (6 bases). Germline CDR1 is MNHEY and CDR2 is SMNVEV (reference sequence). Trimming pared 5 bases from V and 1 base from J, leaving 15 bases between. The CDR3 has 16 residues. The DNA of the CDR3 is TGTGCCAGCAGTATAACCTACAGGGTGAGCAATCAGCCCCAGCATTTT. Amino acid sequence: CASSITYRVSNQPQHF.

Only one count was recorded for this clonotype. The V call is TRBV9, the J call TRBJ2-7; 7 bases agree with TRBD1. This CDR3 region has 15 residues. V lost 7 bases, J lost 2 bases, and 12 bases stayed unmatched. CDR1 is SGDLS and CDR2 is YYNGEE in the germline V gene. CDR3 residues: CASGLHSGQTYEQYF. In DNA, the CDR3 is TGTGCCAGCGGCCTACATTCGGGACAGACCTACGAGCAGTACTTC.

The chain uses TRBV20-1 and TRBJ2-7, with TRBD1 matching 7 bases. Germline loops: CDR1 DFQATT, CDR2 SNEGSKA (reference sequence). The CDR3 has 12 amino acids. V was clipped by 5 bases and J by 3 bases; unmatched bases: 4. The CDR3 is CSADRDSYEQYF. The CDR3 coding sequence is TGCAGTGCTGACCGGGACAGCTACGAGCAGTACTTC.

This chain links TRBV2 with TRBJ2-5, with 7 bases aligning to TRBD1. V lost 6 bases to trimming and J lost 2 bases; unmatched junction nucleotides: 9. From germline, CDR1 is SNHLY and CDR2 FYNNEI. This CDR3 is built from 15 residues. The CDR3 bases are TGTGCCAGCAGCCGACAGGGTATTGGACAAGAGACCCAGTACTTC. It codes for CASSRQGIGQETQYF.

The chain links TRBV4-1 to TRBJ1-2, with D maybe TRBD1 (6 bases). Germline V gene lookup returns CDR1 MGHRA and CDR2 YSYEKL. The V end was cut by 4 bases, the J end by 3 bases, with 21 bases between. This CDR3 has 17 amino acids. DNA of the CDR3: TGCGCCAGCAGCCCTACGACAGGAGAAACCTTAGACTATGGCTACACCTTC. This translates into CASSPTTGETLDYGYTF.

CDR3 residues: CATSGEPAGGPYNEQFF. The CDR3 DNA is TGTGCCACCAGTGGAGAACCAGCGGGGGGTCCCTACAATGAGCAGTTCTTC. The chain joins TRBV24-1 to TRBJ2-1; the match to TRBD2 covers 9 bases. The V gene end was trimmed by 5 bases and the J gene end by 2 bases; junction bases not matched to a gene: 9. The CDR3 has 17 residues. Per the germline V gene, CDR1 is KGHDR and CDR2 is SFDVKD.

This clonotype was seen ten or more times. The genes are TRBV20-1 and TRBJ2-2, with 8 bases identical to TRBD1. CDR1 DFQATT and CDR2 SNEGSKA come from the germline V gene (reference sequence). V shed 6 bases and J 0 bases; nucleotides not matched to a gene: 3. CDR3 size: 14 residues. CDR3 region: CSAPQGANTGELFF. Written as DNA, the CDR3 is TGCAGTGCCCCACAGGGGGCGAACACCGGGGAGCTGTTTTTT.

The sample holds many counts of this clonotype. The CDR3, as DNA: TGCAGTACTACAACCCAGAGGGATTCCTCCTACAATGAGCAGTTCTTC. Translation: CSTTTQRDSSYNEQFF. The chain links TRBV20-1 to TRBJ2-1; possible D gene TRBD2, 5 bases. The germline V gene has CDR1 DFQATT and CDR2 SNEGSKA (reference sequence). CDR3 length equals 16 residues. Trimming shortened V by 8 bases and J by 0 bases, and 20 bases separated the two germline ends.

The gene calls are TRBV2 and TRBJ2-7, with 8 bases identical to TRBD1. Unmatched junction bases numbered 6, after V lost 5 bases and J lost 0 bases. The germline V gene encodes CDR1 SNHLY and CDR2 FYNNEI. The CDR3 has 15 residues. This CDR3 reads CASSIPGTGSYEQYF. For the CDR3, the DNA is TGTGCCAGCAGTATCCCAGGGACAGGCTCCTACGAGCAGTACTTC.

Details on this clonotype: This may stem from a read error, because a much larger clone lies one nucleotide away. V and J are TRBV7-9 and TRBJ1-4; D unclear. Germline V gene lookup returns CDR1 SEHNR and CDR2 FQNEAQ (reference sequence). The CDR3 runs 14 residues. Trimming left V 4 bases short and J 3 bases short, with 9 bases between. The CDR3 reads CASSSPLPNEKLFF. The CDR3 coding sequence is TGTGCCAGCAGCTCTCCCCTGCCTAATGAAAAACTGTTTTTT.

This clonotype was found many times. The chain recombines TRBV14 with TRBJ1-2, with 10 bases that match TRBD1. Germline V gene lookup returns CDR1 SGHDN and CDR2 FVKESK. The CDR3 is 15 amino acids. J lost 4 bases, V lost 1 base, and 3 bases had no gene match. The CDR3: CASSQGTGGVYGYTF. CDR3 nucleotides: TGTGCCAGCAGCCAAGGGACAGGGGGTGTCTATGGCTACACCTTC.